This T cell receptor (beta chain) derives from a study of blood T cell repertoires in COVID-19. Overall study context: The analysed material was cDNA or gDNA that came from T cells, B-cell-depleted T cells, or PBMCs.

Original handling: Nucleated cell number was recorded as an estimate derived from reference gene primer amplification. Sequencing was performed with immunoSEQ multiplex PCR; in TCRdb, only in-frame clones are kept and a portion is missing. V and J calls plus clone size are reproduced from that table; the DNA served to infer D and trimming. The table includes tens of thousands of clones, under 95% detected once. Germline CDR1 and CDR2: MDHEN and SYDVKM. The CDR3 sequence is 17 residues long. V was shortened by 6 bases and J by 5 bases, with 24 bases between the two germline ends. Sequencing was performed on peripheral blood. The clonotype comes from a woman aged 60-70 years with active COVID-19. The chain has TRBV28 and TRBJ2-3; TRBD2 might be the D (6 bases). CDR3 DNA: TGTGCCAGCAGCGCCATGAGGGTCGGCGGGACCGGAGATACGCAGTATTTT. This encodes CASSAMRVGGTGDTQYF.